Shown below are 11 T cell receptor beta chains from a single sample sequenced in a study of blood T cell repertoires in COVID-19. Data came from immunoSEQ multiplex PCR; TCRdb stores just in-frame clones and leaves some out. This table has a few hundred thousand clones, around 90% appearing once. What was sequenced was PBMCs or T cells enriched from blood (not recorded which). Every receptor here comes from a woman aged 18-29 years who had recovered from COVID-19.

V usage is TRBV7-3 and J usage is TRBJ2-3; 9 nucleotides agree with TRBD2. This CDR3 has 14 residues. Per the germline V gene, CDR1 is SGHTA and CDR2 is FQGTGA. V shed 5 bases, J shed 6 bases, and the junction held 6 bases outside the gene matches. CDR3 region: CASSPGGGADTQYF. The CDR3, as DNA: TGTGCCAGCAGCCCTGGCGGGGGGGCGGATACGCAGTATTTT. Full variable domain (rest looked up from reference TRBV7-3 and TRBJ2-3): GAGVSQTPSNKVTEKGKYVELRCDPISGHTALYWYRQSLGQGPEFLIYFQGTGAADDSGLPNDRFFAVRPEGSVSTLKIQRTERGDSAVYLCASSPGGGADTQYFGPGTRLTVL.

The CDR3 loop reads CASSLPDRGKTNTEAFF. In nucleotides, the CDR3 is TGTGCCAGCAGTTTACCGGACAGGGGGAAAACGAACACTGAAGCTTTCTTT. The V call is TRBV28, the J call TRBJ1-1; 10 positions match TRBD1. The CDR3 is made up of 17 amino acids. Unmatched junction bases numbered 7, after V lost 2 bases and J lost 1 base. Germline V CDR1 and CDR2: MDHEN, SYDVKM.

J is TRBJ2-5 and V is TRBV4-3; 9 bases match TRBD2. The CDR3 sequence is 17 residues long. CDR1 and CDR2 (germline): LGHNA, YSLEER. The junction had 11 bases not matched to a gene; V was cut back by 1 base and J by 5 bases. The CDR3 nucleotides are TGCGCCAGCAGCCAAGCTCCGCGGGGGGGCGGTTGGGAGACCCAGTACTTC. Translating it yields CASSQAPRGGGWETQYF.

The chain carries TRBV28 and TRBJ1-5; 8 bases map to TRBD1. Germline values: CDR1 MDHEN, CDR2 SYDVKM. V shed 7 bases, J shed 10 bases, and the junction held 15 bases outside the gene matches. This CDR3 region has 15 residues. In nucleotides, the CDR3 is TGTGCCAGCACCCCTGGGACAGGCTTCGTTAGTCCCCAGCATTTT. Translated: CASTPGTGFVSPQHF.

V gene TRBV7-8 combines with J gene TRBJ2-3; a weak D match, TRBD2 (5 bases). The CDR3 has 12 amino acids. The V and J ends lost 5 bases and 7 bases respectively, with 10 bases between them. The V gene's germline CDR1 is SGHVS and CDR2 FQNEAQ. This chain's CDR3 is CASSPSRYTQYF. DNA for the CDR3: TGTGCCAGCAGCCCTAGCCGCTATACGCAGTATTTT.

The chain uses TRBV4-1 and TRBJ1-5; D is ambiguous. The germline V and J ends were trimmed by 3 bases and 1 base, with 13 bases remaining between them. Germline CDR1 is MGHRA and CDR2 is YSYEKL. The CDR3 loop spans 16 amino acids. Here the CDR3 DNA reads TGCGCCAGCAGCCACTTCCCGGGTCCGAGCAATCAGCCCCAGCATTTT. Its translation: CASSHFPGPSNQPQHF.

The chain couples TRBV3-1 (or the pseudogene TRBV3-2) to TRBJ2-2; 10 bases are a match to TRBD2. Losses at the gene ends were 2 bases for V and 0 bases for J; bases not matched to a gene: 0. Germline CDR1 and CDR2: LGHDT and YNNKEL (reference sequence). This CDR3 comprises 16 residues. CDR3 nucleotide sequence: TGTGCCAGCAGCCAAACTAGCGGGACGAACACCGGGGAGCTGTTTTTT. This sequence encodes CASSQTSGTNTGELFF.

The chain couples TRBV15 to TRBJ2-7, with 8 positions matching TRBD1. Germline CDR1 LNHNV, CDR2 YYDKDF (reference sequence). The CDR3 has 14 residues. Germline trimming cut 4 bases from V and 3 bases from J; bases unmatched to any gene: 5. The CDR3 DNA reads TGTGCCACCAGCAAGACAGGGGCGGGCTACGAGCAGTACTTC. Translating gives CATSKTGAGYEQYF.

The chain is built from TRBV6-1 and TRBJ2-7; TRBD1 might be the D (6 bases). This CDR3 spans 14 amino acids. V lost 3 bases to trimming and J lost 6 bases, with 15 bases between them. In germline, CDR1 is MNHNS, CDR2 SASEGT. CDR3 bases: TGTGCCAGCAGTGAGAAACAGGGTCACGGCGAGCAGTACTTC. Translated, it gives CASSEKQGHGEQYF.

The V gene is TRBV5-5, the J gene TRBJ1-4; a weak D match, TRBD1 (5 bases). V was cut by 0 bases and J by 6 bases, with 12 bases left in between. The CDR3 length is 15 residues. Germline V gene sequence: CDR1 SGHKS, CDR2 YYEKEE (reference sequence). The CDR3 sequence is CASSLVRQGYEKLFF. CDR3 nucleotide sequence: TGTGCCAGCAGCTTGGTGCGCCAGGGTTATGAAAAACTGTTTTTT. Combining the CDR3 with reference TRBV5-5 and TRBJ1-4 gives the whole variable domain DAGVTQSPTHLIKTRGQQVTLRCSPISGHKSVSWYQQVLGQGPQFIFQYYEKEERGRGNFPDRFSARQFPNYSSELNVNALLLGDSALYLCASSLVRQGYEKLFFGSGTQLSVL.

This rearrangement joins TRBV7-9 to TRBJ1-2; D gene ambiguous. Trimming pared 10 bases from V and 4 bases from J, leaving 19 bases between. This CDR3 has 14 residues. CDR1 and CDR2 from the germline V gene are SEHNR and FQNEAQ (reference sequence). The CDR3 protein is CAILDLSEFYGYTF. The CDR3 DNA reads as TGTGCCATACTGGACTTAAGTGAATTCTATGGCTACACCTTC.